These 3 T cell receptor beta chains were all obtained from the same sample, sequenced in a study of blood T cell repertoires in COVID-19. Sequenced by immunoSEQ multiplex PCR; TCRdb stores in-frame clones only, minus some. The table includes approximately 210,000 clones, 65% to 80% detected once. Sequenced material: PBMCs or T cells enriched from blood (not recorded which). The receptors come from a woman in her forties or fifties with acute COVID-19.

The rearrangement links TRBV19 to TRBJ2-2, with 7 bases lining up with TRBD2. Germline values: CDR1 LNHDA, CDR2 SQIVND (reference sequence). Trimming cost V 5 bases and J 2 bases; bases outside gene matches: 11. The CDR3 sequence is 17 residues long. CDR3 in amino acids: CASSPRRGGPNTGELFF. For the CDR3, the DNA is TGTGCCAGTAGTCCGAGGCGCGGGGGACCCAACACCGGGGAGCTGTTTTTT.

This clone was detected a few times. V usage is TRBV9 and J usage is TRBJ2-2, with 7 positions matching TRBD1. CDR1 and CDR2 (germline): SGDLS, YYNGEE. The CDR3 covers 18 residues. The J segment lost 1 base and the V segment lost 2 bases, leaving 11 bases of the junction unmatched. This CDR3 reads CASSVKSDRARNTGELFF. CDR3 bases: TGTGCCAGCAGCGTCAAATCTGACAGGGCGAGGAACACCGGGGAGCTGTTTTTT.

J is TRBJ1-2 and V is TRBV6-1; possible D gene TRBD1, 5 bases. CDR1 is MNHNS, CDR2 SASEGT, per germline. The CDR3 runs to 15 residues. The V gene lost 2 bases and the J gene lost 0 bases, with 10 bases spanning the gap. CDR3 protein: CASSEPGDPNYGYTF. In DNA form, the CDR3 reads TGTGCCAGCAGTGAACCGGGGGACCCTAACTATGGCTACACCTTC.